A single sample gave rise to the 5 T cell receptor beta chains below, sequenced in a study of regulatory T cells in long-lasting Graves disease. Specified time point: newly diagnosed GD, antithyroid drugs for less than 3 months. Making the TCR library involved RNA that had been extracted from PBMCs. Assembly of TCR beta libraries relied on iRepertoire HTBI primers together with Arm-PCR of CDR3 regions. TCRdb used MiXCR to reprocess the multiplex PCR reads, holding one entry per CDR3 protein. The repertoire includes 500,000 or so distinct CDR3 sequences, 15% to 20% of them detected once, and more than 20% sits in the top ten. The sample also formed part of further work on T cells in Graves' hyperthyroidism and ophthalmopathy.

Sequencing used peripheral blood mononuclear cells (PBMCs), obtained at new diagnosis, from a patient treated with antithyroid drugs. These receptors all stem from a woman between 40 and 65 years old with Graves disease.

This clonotype was counted ten times or more. The genes are TRBV12-3 or TRBV12-4 and TRBJ2-5; D might be TRBD1 or TRBD2, each matching 5 bases. There are 16 residues in the CDR3. Between the trimmed V and J ends, which lost 3 bases and 4 bases, there was a span of 18 bases. Here the CDR3 DNA reads TGTGCCAGCAGTTTTTCTTCCCCCACGGGGCGAGAGACCCAGTACTTC. Its translation: CASSFSSPTGRETQYF.

This clonotype came up many times. The chain employs TRBV7-9 and TRBJ1-2; 7 positions match TRBD1. Germline values: CDR1 SEHNR, CDR2 FQNEAQ (reference sequence). J was trimmed by 5 bases and V by 7 bases; bases with no gene match: 7. The CDR3 consists of 13 residues. The CDR3 sequence: CASTPAGGYGYTF. The CDR3 DNA reads TGTGCCAGCACCCCGGCAGGGGGTTATGGCTACACCTTC. Based on the CDR3 plus reference TRBV7-9 and TRBJ1-2, the full variable domain is DTGVSQNPRHKITKRGQNVTFRCDPISEHNRLYWYRQTLGQGPEFLTYFQNEAQLEKSRLLSDRFSAERPKGSFSTLEIQRTEQGDSAMYLCASTPAGGYGYTFGSGTRLTVV.

The J gene is TRBJ1-5, the V gene TRBV12-3 or TRBV12-4, with D uncertain. CDR3 length: 16 amino acids. The germline V and J ends were trimmed by 5 bases and 4 bases, with 18 bases remaining between them. CDR3 protein: CASSPLAGDGNQPQHF. In DNA, the CDR3 is TGTGCCAGCAGTCCTCTTGCTGGGGATGGGAATCAGCCCCAGCATTTT.

The sample holds many counts of this clonotype. V and J are TRBV5-1 and TRBJ1-1; a weak D match, TRBD1 (6 bases). CDR1 is SGHRS and CDR2 is YFSETQ in the germline V gene. The CDR3 sequence is 16 residues long. V lost 3 bases to trimming and J lost 0 bases, with 15 bases between them. The CDR3 bases are TGCGCCAGCAGCTGGGGGGCAGAATACATGAACACTGAAGCTTTCTTT. Translated: CASSWGAEYMNTEAFF.

This clonotype was found many times. CDR3 amino acids: CASSPTSSTDTQYF. For the CDR3, the DNA is TGTGCCAGCAGTCCGACTAGCTCGACAGATACGCAGTATTTT. V usage is TRBV2 and J usage is TRBJ2-3, with 7 bases fitting TRBD2. This CDR3 region has 14 residues. Unmatched junction bases numbered 5, after V lost 5 bases and J lost 3 bases. CDR1 is SNHLY, CDR2 FYNNEI, per germline.